What follows describes a single T cell receptor (beta chain). Using its own MiXCR run on the RT-PCR reads, TCRdb lists one record per CDR3 protein. This sample has approximately 9,700 distinct CDR3 sequences, with less than 90% found just once. The sample originates from a study of yellow fever vaccine responses in identical twins. Losses at the gene ends were 6 bases for V and 7 bases for J; bases not matched to a gene: 13. This CDR3 spans 16 amino acids. Germline lookup yields CDR1 SNHLY and CDR2 FYNNEI. This chain links TRBV2 with TRBJ2-3; 10 bases align to TRBD2. The sample here was T cells from blood (PBMCs), unsorted or a sorted subset (not recorded which), taken before or after yellow fever vaccination (not recorded which). The receptor was isolated from a woman between 18 and 30 years old who received the yellow fever vaccine. CDR3 sequence (DNA): TGTGCCAGCAGCCAGCTTACCGGGACTAGCGTATATACGCAGTATTTT. Protein: CASSQLTGTSVYTQYF.